Listed below are T cell receptor beta chains from one sample, sequenced in a study of T cells in Graves' hyperthyroidism and ophthalmopathy. A single record per CDR3 protein comes from TCRdb applying MiXCR to the multiplex PCR reads. The sample holds approximately 640,000 distinct CDR3 sequences, 45% seen once. The sequenced material came from peripheral blood or thyroid tissue (not recorded which). All receptors come from an adult man with Graves' disease, either hyperthyroidism or ophthalmopathy (not recorded which). Both conserved end residues are part of each CDR3. A D gene is named only where the DNA matches it firmly.

J	V	D	CDR3
TRBJ1-3	TRBV9	TRBD1	CASSVSDRGYGNTIYF
TRBJ1-3	TRBV7-9	TRBD1	CASSLQGPSGNTIYF
TRBJ1-6	TRBV10-3	-	CAISELVTERGSPLHF
TRBJ2-6	TRBV10-3	-	CAVREGGSGANVLTF
TRBJ1-2	TRBV19	TRBD1	CASSSDRGLRTNGYTF
TRBJ1-1	TRBV20-1	TRBD1	CSARGGQGIAEAFF
TRBJ1-2	TRBV7-8	-	CASSSTSRYGYTF
TRBJ1-1	TRBV7-8	-	CASSLASSTEAFF
TRBJ2-7	TRBV29-1	-	CSGREDEQYF
TRBJ1-3	TRBV9	-	CASSVADYPGNTIYF
TRBJ2-7	TRBV2	-	CASSAAIGQGVYEQHF
TRBJ1-1	TRBV19	-	CASSTDRWAEAFF
TRBJ1-2	TRBV7-9	-	CASSFGDYGYTF
TRBJ2-6	TRBV7-9	TRBD1	CASSFRDRGIPGANVLTF
TRBJ1-6	TRBV12-3/TRBV12-4	TRBD1	CASGLPDRGDSPLHF
TRBJ1-1	TRBV2	-	CASSALRGSEAFF
TRBJ1-2	TRBV29-1	-	CSVEAAGIGGYTF
TRBJ1-2	TRBV29-1	-	CSLVAGYGYTF
TRBJ2-7	TRBV10-3	TRBD1	CVVPQGVGEQYF
TRBJ2-5	TRBV7-6	-	CASSLGLGAETQYF
TRBJ1-1	TRBV7-3	TRBD1	CASSVGGQRNTGAFF
TRBJ1-2	TRBV29-1	TRBD1	CSPRQGLSYGYTF
TRBJ2-2	TRBV10-3	-	CASSYDWRHPSFTGELFF
TRBJ1-2	TRBV25-1	TRBD1	CASSEWTGGAKYGYTF
TRBJ1-3	TRBV12-3/TRBV12-4	-	CASSLSGNTIYF
TRBJ1-5	TRBV20-1	-	CSAWGGRRGRNQPQHF
TRBJ1-2	TRBV4-1	-	CASSREDRQGDGYTF
TRBJ1-2	TRBV7-9	-	CASSLTSNYGYTF
TRBJ1-3	TRBV29-1	-	CSVDRMNTIYF
TRBJ1-1	TRBV7-9	TRBD1	CASSQVGTGRSTEAFF
TRBJ1-2	TRBV10-3	-	CAISESNSPLWSRCWHYGYTF
TRBJ1-6	TRBV7-9	TRBD1	CASSPHSQTGKDSPLHF
TRBJ1-4	TRBV15	-	CATSRGTGAEKLFF
TRBJ2-7	TRBV7-8	-	CASSPAPPLGPHEQYF
TRBJ1-1	TRBV9	-	CASSVGVGANTEAFF
TRBJ1-2	TRBV10-3	TRBD1	CASGTGAYGYTF
TRBJ1-6	TRBV20-1	-	CSARDLAGQNSPLHF
TRBJ2-5	TRBV7-9	-	CASSSTQGRETQYF
TRBJ1-1	TRBV21-1	-	CASSKKTNTEAFF
TRBJ2-7	TRBV19	-	CASQEGYEQYF
TRBJ1-5	TRBV20-1	-	CSVGWRGSQPQHF
TRBJ1-3	TRBV29-1	-	CSVEGSYGNTIYF
TRBJ2-7	TRBV7-4	-	CASSLAVLSEQYF
TRBJ1-2	TRBV24-1	TRBD1	CATSDSTGQGKHGYTF
TRBJ1-2	TRBV24-1	TRBD1	CASNFSGQGAAGYTF
TRBJ2-7	TRBV20-1	-	CSAGATYGDEQYF
TRBJ2-2	TRBV7-2	-	CASSLRNRANTGELFF